Here is one T cell receptor (beta chain) with its context. Its specificity is not known. The sorted-subset replicate PCRs were given roughly 200 ng DNA, which is about 29,000 T cell genomes. The data were produced by immunoSEQ multiplex PCR, yet TCRdb's version contains in-frame clones alone and is incomplete. The table has about 2,500,000 clones, around 94% seen once. This sample was included in a study of shared clonotypes between healthy human individuals. Splitting the CD4+ cells yielded a CD45RA+ naive subset and a CD45RA-negative memory subset. General study findings and limits: Naive subsets tended to show greater estimated richness than memory subsets.

Germline V CDR1 and CDR2: ENHRY, SYGVKD. The CDR3 has 16 residues. V was shortened by 0 bases and J by 3 bases, with 12 bases between the two germline ends. The chain links TRBV10-3 to TRBJ2-1; D not certain. The specimen was naive CD4+ T cells sorted from blood. Specified subset: CD45RA+ positively selected. This sequence originates from a man aged 18 to 29 in good health. The CDR3 loop is CAISESMRGRYNEQFF. The DNA for the CDR3 is TGTGCCATCAGTGAGTCGATGCGAGGTCGCTACAATGAGCAGTTCTTC.